This T cell receptor (beta chain) came from a study of blood T cell repertoires in COVID-19. About the study: Material from acute and convalescent COVID-19 was sourced from the United States, Italy and Spain. From T cells, B-cell-depleted T cells, or PBMCs came the material, which was cDNA or gDNA.

Some clones are missing from TCRdb's copy, which holds only in-frame ones; the method was immunoSEQ multiplex PCR. The table has 35,000 to 45,000 clones, approximately 80% seen once. The germline V gene encodes CDR1 MNHEY and CDR2 SVGAGI. The CDR3 contains 16 residues. Losses at the gene ends were 4 bases for V and 5 bases for J; bases not matched to a gene: 11. The clonotype originates from a man between 65 and 85 years old with acute or convalescent COVID-19. The sequenced material came from peripheral blood. The chain carries TRBV6-5 and TRBJ1-5; 7 bases are a match to TRBD1. The CDR3: CASSSLTGRGDQPQHF. Here the CDR3 DNA reads TGTGCCAGCAGTTCCCTGACAGGGCGTGGGGATCAGCCCCAGCATTTT.